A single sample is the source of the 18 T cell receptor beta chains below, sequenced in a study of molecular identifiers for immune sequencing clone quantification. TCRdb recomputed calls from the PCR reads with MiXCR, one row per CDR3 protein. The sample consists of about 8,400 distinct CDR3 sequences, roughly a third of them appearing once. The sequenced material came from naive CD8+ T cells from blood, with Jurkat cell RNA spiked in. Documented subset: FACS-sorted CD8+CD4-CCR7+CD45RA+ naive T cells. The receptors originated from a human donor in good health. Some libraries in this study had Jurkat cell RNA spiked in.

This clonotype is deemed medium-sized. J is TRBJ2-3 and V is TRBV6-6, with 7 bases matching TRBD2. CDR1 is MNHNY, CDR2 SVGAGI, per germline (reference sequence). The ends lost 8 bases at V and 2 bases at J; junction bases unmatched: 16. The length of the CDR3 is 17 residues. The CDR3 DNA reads TGTGCCAGCGTAAATTTCGCTGGACTAGGGTACACAGATACGCAGTATTTT. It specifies CASVNFAGLGYTDTQYF.

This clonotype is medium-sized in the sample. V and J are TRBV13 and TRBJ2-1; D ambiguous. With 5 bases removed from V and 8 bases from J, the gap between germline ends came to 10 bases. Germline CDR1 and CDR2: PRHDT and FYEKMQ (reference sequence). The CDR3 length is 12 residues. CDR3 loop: CASSLVGDEQFF. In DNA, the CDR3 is TGTGCCAGCAGCCTGGTGGGTGATGAGCAGTTCTTC.

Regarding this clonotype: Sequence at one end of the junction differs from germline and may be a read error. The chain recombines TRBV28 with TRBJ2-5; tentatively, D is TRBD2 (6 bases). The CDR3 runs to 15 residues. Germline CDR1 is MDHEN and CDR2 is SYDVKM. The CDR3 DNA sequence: TGTGCCAGCAGTTTCGGCGGGGTGTTTCAAGAGGCCCAGTACTTC. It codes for CASSFGGVFQEAQYF.

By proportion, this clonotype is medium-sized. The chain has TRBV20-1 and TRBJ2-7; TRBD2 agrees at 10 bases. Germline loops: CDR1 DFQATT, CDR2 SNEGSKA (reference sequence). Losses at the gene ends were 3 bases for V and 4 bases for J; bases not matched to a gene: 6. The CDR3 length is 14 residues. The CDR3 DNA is TGCAGTGCTAGTCCTAGCGGGAGAAGGTACGAGCAGTACTTC. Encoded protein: CSASPSGRRYEQYF.

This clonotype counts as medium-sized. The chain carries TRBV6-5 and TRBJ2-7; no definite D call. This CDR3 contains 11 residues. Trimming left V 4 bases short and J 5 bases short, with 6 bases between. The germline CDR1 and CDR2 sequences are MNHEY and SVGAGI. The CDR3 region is CASSFRDEQYF. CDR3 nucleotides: TGTGCCAGCAGTTTCCGTGACGAGCAGTACTTC.

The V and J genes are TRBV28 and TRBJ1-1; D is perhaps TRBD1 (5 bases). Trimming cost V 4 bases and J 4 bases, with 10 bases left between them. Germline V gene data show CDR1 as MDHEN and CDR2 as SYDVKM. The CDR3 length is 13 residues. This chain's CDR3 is CASSSGTATEAFF. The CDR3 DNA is TGTGCCAGCAGTTCCGGGACCGCCACTGAAGCTTTCTTT.

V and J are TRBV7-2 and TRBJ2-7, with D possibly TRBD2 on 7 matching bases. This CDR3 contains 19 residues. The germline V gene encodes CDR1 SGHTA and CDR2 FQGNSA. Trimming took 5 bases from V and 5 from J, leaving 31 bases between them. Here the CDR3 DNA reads TGTGCCAGCAGCACATCGATAACCTTCAGCGGGACATTTTCCCACGAGCAGTACTTC. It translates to CASSTSITFSGTFSHEQYF.

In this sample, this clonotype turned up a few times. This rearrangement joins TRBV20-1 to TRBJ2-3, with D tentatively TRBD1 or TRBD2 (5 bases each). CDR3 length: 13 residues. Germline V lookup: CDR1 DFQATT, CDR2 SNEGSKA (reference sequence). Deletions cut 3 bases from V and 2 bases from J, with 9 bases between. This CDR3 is CSASGAVTDTQYF. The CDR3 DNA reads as TGCAGTGCTAGCGGGGCGGTCACAGATACGCAGTATTTT.

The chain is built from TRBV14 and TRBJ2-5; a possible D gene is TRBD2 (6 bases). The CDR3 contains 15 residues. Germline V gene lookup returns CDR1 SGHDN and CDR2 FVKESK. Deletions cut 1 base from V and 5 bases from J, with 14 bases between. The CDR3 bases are TGTGCCAGCAGCCAAGTTCCCGGGAGTGTGGAGACCCAGTACTTC. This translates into CASSQVPGSVETQYF.

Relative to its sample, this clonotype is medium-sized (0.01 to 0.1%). CDR3 in DNA: TGTGCCAGCAGCCGACAGGGAGACACTGAAGCTTTCTTT. This codes for CASSRQGDTEAFF. The J gene is TRBJ1-1, the V gene TRBV9; TRBD1 matches at 7 bases. The CDR3 is 13 residues long. V dropped 4 bases and J dropped 3; count of bases not matched to a gene: 3. Germline values: CDR1 SGDLS, CDR2 YYNGEE.

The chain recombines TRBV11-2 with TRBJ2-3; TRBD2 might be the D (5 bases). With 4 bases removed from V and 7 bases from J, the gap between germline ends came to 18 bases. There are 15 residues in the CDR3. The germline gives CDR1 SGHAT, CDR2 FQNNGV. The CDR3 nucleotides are TGTGCCAGCAGCTCGCTTGGGGAGCCTTACCATACGCAGTATTTT. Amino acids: CASSSLGEPYHTQYF.

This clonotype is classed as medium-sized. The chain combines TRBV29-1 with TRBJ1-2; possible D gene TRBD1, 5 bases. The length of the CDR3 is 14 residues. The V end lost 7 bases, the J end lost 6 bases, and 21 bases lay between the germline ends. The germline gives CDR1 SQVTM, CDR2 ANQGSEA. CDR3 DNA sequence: TGCAGCGCCCCGTCGACAGATCTAGCAGATGGCTACACCTTC. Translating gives CSAPSTDLADGYTF.

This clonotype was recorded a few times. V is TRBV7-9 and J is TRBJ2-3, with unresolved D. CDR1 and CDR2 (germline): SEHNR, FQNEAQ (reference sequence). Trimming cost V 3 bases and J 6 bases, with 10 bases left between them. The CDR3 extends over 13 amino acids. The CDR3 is CASSFTTADTQYF. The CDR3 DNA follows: TGTGCCAGCAGCTTTACAACAGCGGATACGCAGTATTTT.

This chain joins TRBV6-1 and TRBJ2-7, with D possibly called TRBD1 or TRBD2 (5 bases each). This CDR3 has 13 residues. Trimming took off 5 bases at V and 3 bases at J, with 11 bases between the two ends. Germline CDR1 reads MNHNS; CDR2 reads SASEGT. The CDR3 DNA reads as TGTGCCAGCAGTCCGGGGACGGGCTACGAGCAGTACTTC. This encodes CASSPGTGYEQYF.

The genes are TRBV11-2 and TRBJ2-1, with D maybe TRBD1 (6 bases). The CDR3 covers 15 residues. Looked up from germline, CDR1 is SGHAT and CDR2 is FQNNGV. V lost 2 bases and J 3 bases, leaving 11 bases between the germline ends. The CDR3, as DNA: TGTGCCAGCAGCTTAACCCGGACAGTCTACAATGAGCAGTTCTTC. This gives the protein CASSLTRTVYNEQFF.

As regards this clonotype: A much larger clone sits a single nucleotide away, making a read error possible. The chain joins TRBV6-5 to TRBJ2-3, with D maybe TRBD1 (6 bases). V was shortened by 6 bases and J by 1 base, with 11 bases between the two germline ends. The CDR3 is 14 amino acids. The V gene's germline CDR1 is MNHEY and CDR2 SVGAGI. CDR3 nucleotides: TGTGCCAGCAGCTATCGACAGGGCACAGATACGCAGTATTTT. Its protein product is CASSYRQGTDTQYF.

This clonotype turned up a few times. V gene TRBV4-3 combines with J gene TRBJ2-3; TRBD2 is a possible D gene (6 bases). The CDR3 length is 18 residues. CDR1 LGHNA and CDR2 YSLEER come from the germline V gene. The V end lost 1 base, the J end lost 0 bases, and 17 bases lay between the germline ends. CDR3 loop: CASSQGSGPGTSTDTQYF. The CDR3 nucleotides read TGCGCCAGCAGCCAAGGGTCGGGGCCCGGGACTAGCACAGATACGCAGTATTTT.

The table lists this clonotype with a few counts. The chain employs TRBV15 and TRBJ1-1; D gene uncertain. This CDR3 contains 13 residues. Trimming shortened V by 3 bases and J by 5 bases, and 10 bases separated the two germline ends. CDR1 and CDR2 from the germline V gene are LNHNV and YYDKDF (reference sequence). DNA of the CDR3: TGTGCCACCAGCAGTGCCTCGAGGACTGAAGCTTTCTTT. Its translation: CATSSASRTEAFF.